The clone carrying this T cell receptor beta chain was seen just once. Its antigen remains unknown. V was trimmed by 4 bases and J by 4 bases, leaving 14 bases between them. Germline CDR1 reads SGDLS; CDR2 reads YYNGEE. The CDR3 length is 15 residues. Vbeta (60) and Jbeta (13) primers were used in the PCR. Generated by immunoSEQ multiplex PCR, the TCRdb table keeps only in-frame clones and is missing some. The sample shows 160,000 or so clones, about 82% of them seen only once. The data stem from a study of cytomegalovirus exposure and HLA in healthy donors. Whole-study context: Researchers previously reported finding fewer than 120 million unique TCR beta sequences from roughly 170 million T cells.

Study-wide findings and caveats: Later, an analysis found that common viral pathogens appeared to be linked with several of the most significant clusters. Testing in vitro showed a few CMV-associated chains specific for CMV antigens. TCR beta chains numbering more than 150 were designated cytomegalovirus-associated.

The sample comprised PBMCs. The source of this sequence is a woman aged 25 to 39 in good health and CMV-seropositive. The rearrangement joins TRBV9 to TRBJ1-4; tentative D call: TRBD1 (5 bases). CDR3 sequence (DNA): TGTGCCAGCAGCCCCCGCGTAGGGGATAATGAAAAACTGTTTTTT. Its protein product is CASSPRVGDNEKLFF.